Listed below are T cell receptor beta chains from one sample, sequenced in a study of Ad26.COV2.S vaccination and SARS-CoV-2 variants. The table came from immunoSEQ multiplex PCR; TCRdb's copy has only in-frame clones and leaves some out. The sample has 380,000 or so clones; about 88% are singletons. Sequenced here: peripheral blood, sampled in a trial of Ad26.COV2.S vaccine versus placebo. The receptors were gathered from a person aged 18-65 years who received the Ad26.COV2.S COVID-19 vaccine or a placebo. CDR3s include the opening cysteine and the closing phenylalanine or tryptophan. D genes are given only for firm matches. Only some rows state a clone size, as once, few, many or a class for expanded clones.

D: -; J: TRBJ1-3; V: TRBV6-6; size: -; length: 16; DNA: TGTGCCAGCAGTTACGGGCACAGATCTTCTGGAAACACCATATATTTT; CDR3: CASSYGHRSSGNTIYF
D: TRBD1; J: TRBJ2-7; V: TRBV5-1; size: -; length: 14; DNA: TGCGCCAGCAGCTTTGGGGACAGTCGATACGAGCAGTACTTC; CDR3: CASSFGDSRYEQYF
D: -; J: TRBJ2-3; V: TRBV19; size: -; length: 14; DNA: TGTGCCAGTAGTATTGGCCGGAGCCCAGATACGCAGTATTTT; CDR3: CASSIGRSPDTQYF
D: TRBD2; J: TRBJ2-1; V: TRBV2; size: -; length: 13; DNA: TGTGCCAGCACGAGCGGGGTCTACAATGAGCAGTTCTTC; CDR3: CASTSGVYNEQFF
D: -; J: TRBJ1-5; V: TRBV5-6; size: -; length: 17; DNA: TGTGCCAGCAGTCCTCTGGTGGAGGGGCCTTTCAATCAGCCCCAGCATTTT; CDR3: CASSPLVEGPFNQPQHF
D: TRBD1; J: TRBJ2-1; V: TRBV28; size: -; length: 15; DNA: TGTGCCAGCAGCCCCCGGACAGGGGCGCCGAATGAGCAGTTCTTC; CDR3: CASSPRTGAPNEQFF
D: -; J: TRBJ2-7; V: TRBV28; size: -; length: 13; DNA: TGTGCCTGTCTGAGGGGGGAACCCTACGAGCAGTACTTC; CDR3: CACLRGEPYEQYF
D: -; J: TRBJ2-2; V: TRBV5-6; size: -; length: 16; DNA: TGTGCCAGCAGCTTGATTGGGGTCCCGAACACCGGGGAGCTGTTTTTT; CDR3: CASSLIGVPNTGELFF
D: -; J: TRBJ1-4; V: TRBV12-3/TRBV12-4; size: -; length: 12; DNA: TGTGCCAGCGGGCGTAAACCCGAAAAACTGTTTTTT; CDR3: CASGRKPEKLFF
D: TRBD1; J: TRBJ1-2; V: TRBV5-6; size: -; length: 16; DNA: TGTGCCAGCAGCAATGACAGGGGAGGCGCGGGCTATGGCTACACCTTC; CDR3: CASSNDRGGAGYGYTF
D: TRBD1; J: TRBJ1-5; V: TRBV18; size: -; length: 14; DNA: TGTGCCAGCTCCCTTGACAGGGGGCATCAGCCCCAGCATTTT; CDR3: CASSLDRGHQPQHF
D: TRBD1; J: TRBJ1-2; V: TRBV5-1; size: -; length: 14; DNA: TGCGCCAGCAGCCCGGGACAGGGAGACTATGGCTACACCTTC; CDR3: CASSPGQGDYGYTF
D: -; J: TRBJ1-6; V: TRBV25-1; size: -; length: 14; DNA: TGTGCCAGCCTTGCCTGGACAGACAATTCACCCCTCCACTTT; CDR3: CASLAWTDNSPLHF
D: -; J: TRBJ2-1; V: TRBV2; size: -; length: 14; DNA: TGTGCTTCGCTCAAGGGGGAGGGAGAAAATGAGCAGTTCTTC; CDR3: CASLKGEGENEQFF
D: TRBD1; J: TRBJ1-1; V: TRBV27; size: -; length: 14; DNA: TGTGCCAGCAGCGGGACAGGGGGAGTCACTGAAGCTTTCTTT; CDR3: CASSGTGGVTEAFF
D: -; J: TRBJ2-2; V: TRBV5-8; size: -; length: 17; DNA: TGTGCCAGCAGCTTGGCCATCGGGGGCCCGAACACCGGGGAGCTGTTTTTT; CDR3: CASSLAIGGPNTGELFF
D: TRBD1; J: TRBJ1-5; V: TRBV19; size: -; length: 17; DNA: TGTGCCAGTAGCGGACAGGGGGCTTCATACGGCAATCAGCCCCAGCATTTT; CDR3: CASSGQGASYGNQPQHF
D: -; J: TRBJ1-2; V: TRBV19; size: -; length: 17; DNA: TGTGCCAGTAGTTCACCAACTAAGACAGGCTCTAACTATGGCTACACCTTC; CDR3: CASSSPTKTGSNYGYTF
D: -; J: TRBJ2-5; V: TRBV3-1/TRBV3-2; size: -; length: 15; DNA: TGTGCCAGCAGCCAAGATTTGGGGACCCAAGAGACCCAGTACTTC; CDR3: CASSQDLGTQETQYF
D: -; J: TRBJ1-2; V: TRBV7-2; size: -; length: 12; DNA: TGTGCCAGCAGCTTATCCGCGGCTGGCTACACCTTC; CDR3: CASSLSAAGYTF
D: -; J: TRBJ2-7; V: TRBV4-1; size: -; length: 14; DNA: TGCGCCAGCAGCCAAGACTTTTCTTATAACGAGCAGTACTTC; CDR3: CASSQDFSYNEQYF
D: -; J: TRBJ1-6; V: TRBV4-1; size: -; length: 14; DNA: TGCGCCAGCAGCCAACTCCTGGAGGGTTCACCCCTCCACTTT; CDR3: CASSQLLEGSPLHF
D: TRBD1; J: TRBJ1-2; V: TRBV19; size: -; length: 14; DNA: TGTGCCAGTAGTTTTTCGACAGGGACGGGAGGCTACACCTTC; CDR3: CASSFSTGTGGYTF
D: TRBD1; J: TRBJ1-1; V: TRBV7-3; size: few; length: 15; DNA: TGTGCCAGCAGCCTTCCGGGACAGGGCCCAACTGAAGCTTTCTTT; CDR3: CASSLPGQGPTEAFF
D: -; J: TRBJ2-2; V: TRBV4-1; size: -; length: 17; DNA: TGCGCCAGCAGCCAAGCCGCCGGGACTGGGAACACCGGGGAGCTGTTTTTT; CDR3: CASSQAAGTGNTGELFF
D: -; J: TRBJ1-4; V: TRBV4-3; size: -; length: 16; DNA: TGCGCCAGCAGCCTTGGCCGGACAGCACTGAATGAAAAACTGTTTTTT; CDR3: CASSLGRTALNEKLFF
D: TRBD1; J: TRBJ1-6; V: TRBV18; size: -; length: 14; DNA: TGTGCCAGCTCCCGGACAGGGGATGGATCACCCCTCCACTTT; CDR3: CASSRTGDGSPLHF
D: -; J: TRBJ2-3; V: TRBV13; size: -; length: 16; DNA: TGTGCCAGCAGCCTCAGCCGGGACCCGAGCACAGATACGCAGTATTTT; CDR3: CASSLSRDPSTDTQYF
D: -; J: TRBJ1-2; V: TRBV7-2; size: -; length: 12; DNA: TGTGCCAGCAGCTTAGTGAGGGGAGGCTACACCTTC; CDR3: CASSLVRGGYTF
D: TRBD1; J: TRBJ1-5; V: TRBV28; size: -; length: 15; DNA: TGTGCCAGCAACCCGGGACAGGCCGGCCCCAGGGCCCAGCATTTT; CDR3: CASNPGQAGPRAQHF
D: TRBD1; J: TRBJ2-5; V: TRBV7-9; size: few; length: 16; DNA: TGTGCCAGCAGCGCGACAGGGGTAAGCGTCCAGGAGACCCAGTACTTC; CDR3: CASSATGVSVQETQYF
D: -; J: TRBJ1-1; V: TRBV6-6; size: once; length: 12; DNA: TGTGCCAGCACCCCGACAGACACTGAAGCTTTCTTT; CDR3: CASTPTDTEAFF
D: -; J: TRBJ1-1; V: TRBV5-4; size: -; length: 15; DNA: TGTGCCAGCAGCTTAACGGGGGGCCTGGACACTGAAGCTTTCTTT; CDR3: CASSLTGGLDTEAFF
D: TRBD2; J: TRBJ2-7; V: TRBV6-6; size: -; length: 17; DNA: TGTGCCAGCAGTCCCAGGACTAGCGGGGGGTCCAGGAACGAGCAGTACTTC; CDR3: CASSPRTSGGSRNEQYF
D: -; J: TRBJ2-7; V: TRBV3-1/TRBV3-2; size: few; length: 12; DNA: TGTGCCAGCAGCCAATCGGGGTACGAGCAGTACTTC; CDR3: CASSQSGYEQYF
D: -; J: TRBJ1-1; V: TRBV4-1; size: -; length: 15; DNA: TGCGCCAGCAGCCAAGAGAGGCGGATAAACACTGAAGCTTTCTTT; CDR3: CASSQERRINTEAFF
D: TRBD1; J: TRBJ2-6; V: TRBV2; size: -; length: 15; DNA: TGTGCCAGCATGGACAGGGTCTCAGGGGCCAACGTCCTGACTTTC; CDR3: CASMDRVSGANVLTF
D: -; J: TRBJ1-6; V: TRBV27; size: -; length: 13; DNA: TGTGCCAGCACGGGGACTTTAAGATCACCCCTCCACTTT; CDR3: CASTGTLRSPLHF
D: -; J: TRBJ1-4; V: TRBV5-5; size: -; length: 14; DNA: TGTGCCAGCAGCTGGACAGAGCAGGGTGAAAAACTGTTTTTT; CDR3: CASSWTEQGEKLFF
D: TRBD1; J: TRBJ1-2; V: TRBV4-2; size: -; length: 15; DNA: TGTGCCAGCAGCCAAGTAGCCGGACAGGTTTATGGCTACACCTTC; CDR3: CASSQVAGQVYGYTF
D: TRBD2; J: TRBJ2-1; V: TRBV7-3; size: -; length: 15; DNA: TGTGCCAGCAGCTCTCGACTAGCGGGGCAAAATGAGCAGTTCTTC; CDR3: CASSSRLAGQNEQFF
D: TRBD1; J: TRBJ2-1; V: TRBV18; size: -; length: 15; DNA: TGTGCCAGCTCAACAACAGGGGGCCTAGGCGATGAGCAGTTCTTC; CDR3: CASSTTGGLGDEQFF
D: -; J: TRBJ1-2; V: TRBV2; size: -; length: 18; DNA: TGTGCCAGCAGTCCCATTTGGACGGGAGGTTTTACTTTTTATGGCTACACCTTC; CDR3: CASSPIWTGGFTFYGYTF
D: TRBD1; J: TRBJ1-5; V: TRBV5-8; size: -; length: 14; DNA: TGTGCCAGCAGCTTGCCACAGGGGATACAGCCCCAGCATTTT; CDR3: CASSLPQGIQPQHF
D: -; J: TRBJ2-7; V: TRBV29-1; size: -; length: 13; DNA: TGCAGCGTTATGGCCGGGAGCGCGTACGAGCAGTACTTC; CDR3: CSVMAGSAYEQYF
D: TRBD1; J: TRBJ1-2; V: TRBV27; size: many; length: 13; DNA: TGTGCCAGCAGTTTTAGGACAGGGGATGGCTACACCTTC; CDR3: CASSFRTGDGYTF
D: TRBD1; J: TRBJ1-2; V: TRBV5-1; size: -; length: 14; DNA: TGCGCCAGCAGCTTGGGACAGGGTGTGATCAGCTACACCTTC; CDR3: CASSLGQGVISYTF
D: TRBD1; J: TRBJ2-6; V: TRBV11-2; size: -; length: 14; DNA: TGTGCCAGCCCCATCGTCGGGGACAGCGCCTATCTGACTTTC; CDR3: CASPIVGDSAYLTF
D: -; J: TRBJ1-1; V: TRBV7-2; size: once; length: 15; DNA: TGTGCCAGCTTGGGACCCCTGACCCCGAACACTGAAGCTTTCTTT; CDR3: CASLGPLTPNTEAFF
D: -; J: TRBJ1-4; V: TRBV28; size: -; length: 12; DNA: TGTGCCAGCAGGGTACAGGGTGAAAAACTGTTTTTT; CDR3: CASRVQGEKLFF
D: -; J: TRBJ2-7; V: TRBV20-1; size: -; length: 13; DNA: TGCAGTGCTAGTGGGGACGAGGCCTACGAGCAGTACTTC; CDR3: CSASGDEAYEQYF
D: -; J: TRBJ1-1; V: TRBV6-4; size: -; length: 14; DNA: TGTGCCAGCACTCCGGCCCCAGGGAACACTGAAGCTTTCTTT; CDR3: CASTPAPGNTEAFF
D: TRBD1; J: TRBJ1-2; V: TRBV7-8; size: -; length: 13; DNA: TGTGCCAGCAGCTTTACAGGGGGGCATGGCTACACCTTC; CDR3: CASSFTGGHGYTF
D: -; J: TRBJ1-2; V: TRBV30; size: -; length: 12; DNA: TGTGCCTGGAGTGTAAATGGGATGGGCTACACCTTC; CDR3: CAWSVNGMGYTF
D: -; J: TRBJ1-2; V: TRBV7-8; size: -; length: 12; DNA: TGTGCCAGCAGCTTTGAACAGTATGGCTACACCTTC; CDR3: CASSFEQYGYTF
D: -; J: TRBJ2-1; V: TRBV19; size: -; length: 13; DNA: TGTGCCAGTAGTATTGTAGCGGCCGATGAGCAGTTCTTC; CDR3: CASSIVAADEQFF
D: -; J: TRBJ1-3; V: TRBV4-1; size: -; length: 17; DNA: TGCGCCAGCAGCCAAATCGGGGGTCGCGCACCTGGAAACACCATATATTTT; CDR3: CASSQIGGRAPGNTIYF
D: -; J: TRBJ1-1; V: TRBV3-1/TRBV3-2; size: -; length: 14; DNA: TGTGCCAGCAGCCAAGATTCCGGCGGACAAGAAGCTTTCTTT; CDR3: CASSQDSGGQEAFF
D: TRBD1; J: TRBJ2-7; V: TRBV4-1; size: -; length: 17; DNA: TGCGCCAGCAGCGGAACGTTTCCGGGACAGGGAACCTACGAGCAGTACTTC; CDR3: CASSGTFPGQGTYEQYF
D: -; J: TRBJ1-1; V: TRBV6-5; size: -; length: 12; DNA: TGTGCCAGCAGGGACCGTGGGACTGAAGCTTTCTTT; CDR3: CASRDRGTEAFF